This TCR beta chain was sequenced during a study of T-cell memory formation after mild COVID-19. Study results and caveats: The finding that pre-infection memory included some responding clones suggested that cross-reactive memory joined.

TCRdb analysed the 5' RACE reads with MiXCR anew, one entry per CDR3 protein. Of around 390,000 distinct CDR3 sequences listed, 16% are singletons. About this clonotype itself: Its specificity is not known.

Sequencing used PBMCs or a T cell subset sorted from them (not recorded which). This clonotype was obtained from a man aged 18 to 30 who had mild COVID-19 (a few samples of this study predate the infection). Cell type and time point are not known.

The CDR3 region is CASSLSGGAHTQYF. The CDR3 nucleotides read TGTGCCAGCAGCTTATCCGGGGGGGCCCATACGCAGTATTTT. The V and J genes are TRBV7-9 and TRBJ2-3, with 8 bases identical to TRBD2. The CDR3 has 14 residues. V lost 2 bases and J lost 7; bases outside the gene matches: 5. Germline V gene data show CDR1 as SEHNR and CDR2 as FQNEAQ (reference sequence).